A single sample is the source of the 19 T cell receptor beta chains below, sequenced in a study of T cells in tuberculosis. Sequencing used immunoSEQ multiplex PCR; TCRdb keeps in-frame clones, though not all of them. The sample includes about 58,000 clones, approximately 88% of them seen just once. Thawed, overnight-rested PBMC were stained with GMM-loaded CD1B tetramer, viability dye and anti-CD3, then sorted. C32 glucose monomycolate from Rhodococcus equi was loaded onto the CD1B tetramers. Sequences were obtained from CD1b-GMM tetramer-negative cells sorted from PBMCs. The receptors were gathered from an adult woman with latent tuberculosis.

The V gene is TRBV15, the J gene TRBJ2-7, with a possible D match to TRBD1 (6 bases). Germline values: CDR1 LNHNV, CDR2 YYDKDF (reference sequence). Trimming took 1 base from V and 3 from J, leaving 13 bases between them. This CDR3 spans 15 amino acids. The CDR3: CATSRVTGPYYEQYF. CDR3 DNA sequence: TGTGCCACCAGCAGAGTAACAGGGCCGTACTACGAGCAGTACTTC. Combining the CDR3 with reference TRBV15 and TRBJ2-7 gives the whole variable domain DAMVIQNPRYQVTQFGKPVTLSCSQTLNHNVMYWYQQKSSQAPKLLFHYYDKDFNNEADTPDNFQSRRPNTSFCFLDIRSPGLGDTAMYLCATSRVTGPYYEQYFGPGTRLTVT.

This clone has a single count. The rearrangement joins TRBV28 to TRBJ2-7; no firm D call. The CDR3 spans 13 residues. Trimming shortened V by 6 bases and J by 0 bases, and 9 bases separated the two germline ends. Germline loops: CDR1 MDHEN, CDR2 SYDVKM. In nucleotides, the CDR3 is TGTGCCAGCAGACAAAGCGTCTCCTACGAGCAGTACTTC. Its translation is CASRQSVSYEQYF.

V is TRBV7-9 and J is TRBJ2-3, with 8 positions matching TRBD2. Per germline, CDR1 SEHNR and CDR2 FQNEAQ (reference sequence). V shed 5 bases, J shed 2 bases, and the junction held 9 bases outside the gene matches. CDR3 size: 16 residues. CDR3 protein: CASSGNRGGVTDTQYF. In nucleotides, the CDR3 is TGTGCCAGCAGCGGAAACCGGGGGGGGGTCACAGATACGCAGTATTTT.

The gene calls are TRBV7-9 and TRBJ1-2, with D unresolved. The CDR3 runs 13 residues. Trimming left V 1 base short and J 4 bases short, with 7 bases between. Per the germline V gene, CDR1 is SEHNR and CDR2 is FQNEAQ (reference sequence). CDR3 amino acids: CASSLGEGYGYTF. The DNA for the CDR3 is TGTGCCAGCAGCTTAGGGGAGGGCTATGGCTACACCTTC.

The genes are TRBV7-3 and TRBJ1-1; possible D gene TRBD1, 6 bases. The CDR3 has 13 residues. V was pared by 5 bases and J by 5 bases, with 12 bases between. Germline V gives CDR1 SGHTA, CDR2 FQGTGA. CDR3 coding DNA: TGTGCCAGCAGCGTCAACAGGGAGACTGAAGCTTTCTTT. Its translation is CASSVNRETEAFF.

This clone was counted a few times. This rearrangement joins TRBV6-6 to TRBJ1-1; 9 positions match TRBD1. V lost 7 bases to trimming and J lost 1 base; unmatched junction nucleotides: 4. CDR1 MNHNY and CDR2 SVGAGI come from the germline V gene (reference sequence). The CDR3 extends over 14 amino acids. The CDR3: CASTPTGGNTEAFF. In DNA, the CDR3 is TGTGCCAGCACTCCGACAGGGGGGAACACTGAAGCTTTCTTT.

The genes are TRBV30 and TRBJ1-2; TRBD1 matches 9 bases. The CDR3 totals 16 residues. Germline lookup yields CDR1 GTSNPN and CDR2 SVGIG (reference sequence). V was clipped by 1 base and J by 3 bases; unmatched bases: 9. The CDR3 DNA follows: TGTGCCTGGAGTGCATTCGGACAGGGGAGGGACTATGGCTACACCTTC. Its protein product is CAWSAFGQGRDYGYTF.

The rearrangement joins TRBV7-9 to TRBJ2-2, with TRBD2 as a possible D gene (5 bases). V was cut by 1 base and J by 2 bases, with 14 bases left in between. Germline assignment: CDR1 SEHNR and CDR2 FQNEAQ (reference sequence). The CDR3 runs to 17 residues. The DNA for the CDR3 is TGTGCCAGCAGCTTAGGCGGAGGTAACGGCAACACCGGGGAGCTGTTTTTT. This encodes CASSLGGGNGNTGELFF.

This sequence joins TRBV11-2 and TRBJ2-7; 8 nucleotides align to TRBD1. The CDR3 extends over 16 amino acids. Germline CDR1 SGHAT, CDR2 FQNNGV. V trimming: 7 bases; J trimming: 3 bases; junction bases outside the gene matches: 14. CDR3 coding DNA: TGTGCCAGCAACATACTACAGGGGGGAGGAAACTACGAGCAGTACTTC. It is translated as CASNILQGGGNYEQYF. The entire variable domain, with the rest obtained from reference TRBV11-2 and TRBJ2-7, is as follows: EAGVAQSPRYKIIEKRQSVAFWCNPISGHATLYWYQQILGQGPKLLIQFQNNGVVDDSQLPKDRFSAERLKGVDSTLKIQPAKLEDSAVYLCASNILQGGGNYEQYFGPGTRLTVT.

The V gene is TRBV11-2, the J gene TRBJ2-7; tentative D call: TRBD1 (6 bases). CDR1 SGHAT and CDR2 FQNNGV come from the germline V gene. Trimming shortened V by 5 bases and J by 3 bases, and 14 bases separated the two germline ends. This CDR3 spans 14 amino acids. The CDR3 here is CASSPTGQHYEQYF. The DNA of the CDR3 is TGTGCCAGCAGCCCCACGGGACAACACTACGAGCAGTACTTC.

The chain couples TRBV6-1 to TRBJ2-3; D is unresolved. The V and J ends lost 0 bases and 5 bases respectively, with 6 bases between them. The CDR3 has 13 amino acids. From germline, CDR1 is MNHNS and CDR2 SASEGT. The CDR3 DNA follows: TGTGCCAGCAGTGAAGCCTTCGGAGATACGCAGTATTTT. Amino acids: CASSEAFGDTQYF.

The V gene is TRBV15, the J gene TRBJ1-1; 9 nucleotides line up with TRBD1. J lost 1 base, V lost 4 bases, and 7 bases had no gene match. This CDR3 is 16 amino acids long. Per the germline V gene, CDR1 is LNHNV and CDR2 is YYDKDF (reference sequence). The CDR3 nucleotides are TGTGCCACCAGCACCCGGGACAGGGTTCAGAACACTGAAGCTTTCTTT. Its protein product is CATSTRDRVQNTEAFF.

The chain joins TRBV9 to TRBJ2-6, with 8 bases lining up with TRBD2. Germline lookup yields CDR1 SGDLS and CDR2 YYNGEE. The CDR3 is 16 residues long. Trimming cost V 4 bases and J 3 bases; bases outside gene matches: 6. This CDR3 is CASSPREGLGANVLTF. CDR3 nucleotide sequence: TGTGCCAGCAGCCCTCGGGAGGGCCTTGGGGCCAACGTCCTGACTTTC. Together with reference TRBV9 and TRBJ2-6, the CDR3 gives the full variable domain: DSGVTQTPKHLITATGQRVTLRCSPRSGDLSVYWYQQSLDQGLQFLIQYYNGEERAKGNILERFSAQQFPDLHSELNLSSLELGDSALYFCASSPREGLGANVLTFGAGSRLTVL.

The chain links TRBV7-9 to TRBJ1-5, with D possibly TRBD1 on 6 matching bases. The CDR3 spans 14 residues. V lost 1 base and J lost 2, with 6 bases in between. Germline-derived CDR1 and CDR2 are SEHNR and FQNEAQ (reference sequence). CDR3 residues: CASSLGGRNQPQHF. The CDR3 DNA follows: TGTGCCAGCAGCTTAGGGGGGCGCAATCAGCCCCAGCATTTT.

This clone was seen just once. The V and J genes are TRBV6-1 and TRBJ2-2, with TRBD1 identical over 7 bases. CDR3 length: 14 amino acids. V was clipped by 11 bases and J by 1 base; unmatched bases: 7. Germline V gene sequence: CDR1 MNHNS, CDR2 SASEGT. The CDR3 DNA follows: TGTGCCGGCCGGCGACAGGGGAACACCGGGGAGCTGTTTTTT. It codes for CAGRRQGNTGELFF.

This sequence joins TRBV19 and TRBJ2-5, with 7 bases aligning to TRBD2. V gave up 2 bases and J gave up 1 base; unmatched junction bases: 4. This CDR3 contains 15 residues. The germline gives CDR1 LNHDA, CDR2 SQIVND (reference sequence). In DNA, the CDR3 is TGTGCCAGTAGTATACTAGCGGCAGGCCAAGAGACCCAGTACTTC. Its translation is CASSILAAGQETQYF.

J is TRBJ1-5 and V is TRBV27; D perhaps matches TRBD1 (6 bases). This CDR3 contains 15 residues. Per the germline V gene, CDR1 is MNHEY and CDR2 is SMNVEV (reference sequence). V shed 3 bases and J shed 4 bases, with 13 bases lying between them. CDR3 sequence (DNA): TGTGCCAGCAGTTTGGTGGGGGCGCAGAATCAGCCCCAGCATTTT. Translated: CASSLVGAQNQPQHF.

This clone was detected once. This chain uses TRBV29-1 with TRBJ2-7; TRBD2 matches at 8 bases. Germline V lookup: CDR1 SQVTM, CDR2 ANQGSEA. This CDR3 spans 12 amino acids. V shed 5 bases, J shed 2 bases, and the junction held 2 bases outside the gene matches. The CDR3 sequence: CSVLAGPYEQYF. Here the CDR3 DNA reads TGCAGCGTTCTAGCGGGTCCCTACGAGCAGTACTTC.

The chain couples TRBV7-2 to TRBJ2-7; D uncertain. CDR1 is SGHTA, CDR2 FQGNSA, per germline. Trimming left V 3 bases short and J 8 bases short, with 17 bases between. The CDR3 runs 14 residues. The CDR3: CASSFGPSPSKQYF. CDR3 nucleotides: TGTGCCAGCAGCTTTGGGCCATCCCCCTCTAAGCAGTACTTC.